One and the same sample provided the 17 T cell receptor beta chains below, sequenced in a study of shared T cell receptors in the human thymus. The assay was immunoSEQ multiplex PCR, and TCRdb's table has in-frame clones only and misses some. The table lists hundreds of thousands of clones, 85% to 95% of them singletons, with roughly 0.02% in the top ten. Sequencing was performed on thymocytes. These receptors came from a human donor.

CDR3 sequence: CASSLGTRFGFGTYEQYF. Written as DNA, the CDR3 is TGTGCCAGCAGCTTAGGGACTAGATTTGGGTTTGGGACCTACGAGCAGTACTTC. The chain uses TRBV7-9 and TRBJ2-7; 7 bases are shared with TRBD2. Germline trimming cut 1 base from V and 2 bases from J; bases unmatched to any gene: 14. Germline V lookup: CDR1 SEHNR, CDR2 FQNEAQ (reference sequence). The CDR3 contains 18 residues.

This sequence joins TRBV21-1 and TRBJ1-5; the table's D call TRBD1 went unverified against the DNA. TRBV21-1 is labeled a pseudogene. This CDR3 spans 19 amino acids. CDR3: CASSKAGQDRAAYGQPQHF. CDR3 sequence (DNA): TGTGCCAGCAGCAAAGCCGGGCAGGACAGGGCGGCATATGGTCAGCCCCAGCATTTT.

The V gene is TRBV30, the J gene TRBJ1-1; 8 nucleotides align to TRBD1. Germline assignment: CDR1 GTSNPN and CDR2 SVGIG (reference sequence). This CDR3 spans 14 amino acids. The V segment lost 4 bases and the J segment 4 bases; nucleotides outside the gene matches: 8. This CDR3 reads CAWIRQGLGTEAFF. The CDR3 DNA reads as TGTGCCTGGATTCGACAGGGGTTGGGCACTGAAGCTTTCTTT.

The chain has TRBV7-6 and TRBJ2-1; 10 nucleotides match TRBD2. The V segment lost 0 bases and the J segment 0 bases; nucleotides outside the gene matches: 2. The CDR3 runs 17 residues. Germline lookup yields CDR1 SGHVS and CDR2 FNYEAQ. The CDR3 nucleotides read TGTGCCAGCAGCTTAGCCCTAGCGGGAGCCTCCTACAATGAGCAGTTCTTC. This sequence encodes CASSLALAGASYNEQFF. The full variable domain, with the rest looked up from reference TRBV7-6 and TRBJ2-1, is GAGVSQSPRYKVTKRGQDVALRCDPISGHVSLYWYRQALGQGPEFLTYFNYEAQQDKSGLPNDRFSAERPEGSISTLTIQRTEQRDSAMYRCASSLALAGASYNEQFFGPGTRLTVL.

CDR3 DNA sequence: TGTGCCAGCAGCCTCGACAGGGGCAACGAGCAGTACTTC. Translating gives CASSLDRGNEQYF. The genes are TRBV5-4 and TRBJ2-7; TRBD1 aligns across 8 bases. V shed 4 bases and J 5 bases; nucleotides not matched to a gene: 5. This CDR3 has 13 residues. The germline gives CDR1 SGHNT, CDR2 YYREEE (reference sequence).

This sequence joins TRBV27 and TRBJ2-2, with TRBD2 matching over 12 bases. This CDR3 is built from 18 residues. Germline V gene sequence: CDR1 MNHEY, CDR2 SMNVEV (reference sequence). V lost 6 bases to trimming and J lost 2 bases; unmatched junction nucleotides: 10. The DNA for the CDR3 is TGTGCCAGCAGCTTAGGACTAGCGGGGAGTGGAAACACCGGGGAGCTGTTTTTT. Translating gives CASSLGLAGSGNTGELFF.

V is TRBV15 and J is TRBJ1-3; 8 bases match TRBD1. From germline, CDR1 is LNHNV and CDR2 YYDKDF (reference sequence). Germline trimming cut 3 bases from V and 0 bases from J; bases unmatched to any gene: 4. CDR3 length: 16 amino acids. CDR3 DNA sequence: TGTGCCACCAGCAGTGGACAGGGAGTCTCTGGAAACACCATATATTTT. Translation gives CATSSGQGVSGNTIYF.

This chain links TRBV6-1 with TRBJ2-2; 11 positions match TRBD1. Germline values: CDR1 MNHNS, CDR2 SASEGT. The J segment lost 3 bases and the V segment lost 3 bases, leaving 0 bases of the junction unmatched. The CDR3 is 15 amino acids. The CDR3, as DNA: TGTGCCAGCAGTGAGGACAGGGGGCACACCGGGGAGCTGTTTTTT. Its translation: CASSEDRGHTGELFF.

This chain joins TRBV29-1 and TRBJ1-1; perhaps TRBD1 as D (5 bases). Germline CDR1 is SQVTM and CDR2 is ANQGSEA. Trimming cost V 6 bases and J 3 bases, with 23 bases left between them. The CDR3 has 16 residues. The CDR3 is CSVAQSSLSGDTEAFF. In DNA form, the CDR3 reads TGCAGCGTCGCACAGAGTTCTCTTTCGGGGGACACTGAAGCTTTCTTT. Drawing the rest from reference TRBV29-1 and TRBJ1-1, the complete variable domain is SAVISQKPSRDICQRGTSLTIQCQVDSQVTMMFWYRQQPGQSLTLIATANQGSEATYESGFVIDKFPISRPNLTFSTLTVSNMSPEDSSIYLCSVAQSSLSGDTEAFFGQGTRLTVV.

This chain joins TRBV11-2 and TRBJ2-7, with D tentatively TRBD2 (6 bases). Germline CDR1 is SGHAT and CDR2 is FQNNGV. The V end was cut by 2 bases, the J end by 2 bases, with 16 bases between. The CDR3 has 16 amino acids. The chain's CDR3 is CASSLFVIAETYEQYF. As DNA, the CDR3 is TGTGCCAGCAGCTTATTCGTGATAGCGGAGACCTACGAGCAGTACTTC.

This chain joins TRBV15 and TRBJ2-7; D is unclear. V dropped 5 bases and J dropped 3 bases, with 11 bases sitting between them. Germline CDR1 LNHNV, CDR2 YYDKDF (reference sequence). This CDR3 is built from 13 residues. CDR3 sequence (DNA): TGTGCCACCAGCGACCCGGAAGACTACGAGCAGTACTTC. It translates to CATSDPEDYEQYF.

This chain links TRBV6-1 with TRBJ2-6, with D maybe TRBD1 (8 bases). Trimming removed 4 bases from V and 3 bases from J, with 25 bases in between. This CDR3 region has 20 residues. CDR1 is MNHNS, CDR2 SASEGT, per germline. For the CDR3, the DNA is TGTGCCAGCAGTGGACGGGTAGGCAGGACAGGGACTAATGGGGCCAACGTCCTGACTTTC. It specifies CASSGRVGRTGTNGANVLTF.

The rearrangement joins TRBV27 to TRBJ2-7, with unresolved D. This CDR3 spans 14 amino acids. Trimming cost V 3 bases and J 0 bases, with 9 bases left between them. CDR1 and CDR2 (germline): MNHEY, SMNVEV (reference sequence). Written as DNA, the CDR3 is TGTGCCAGCAGTTTTGGGCGGCACTCCTACGAGCAGTACTTC. Encoded protein: CASSFGRHSYEQYF.

The chain combines TRBV12-5 with TRBJ2-1; 14 positions agree with TRBD2. The CDR3 extends over 15 amino acids. Germline lookup yields CDR1 LGHNT and CDR2 FRNRAP. V was pared by 6 bases and J by 8 bases, with 6 bases of the junction left unmatched. Here the CDR3 DNA reads TGTGCTAGTGGCTCCGGGACTAGCGGGAGCGATGAGCAGTTCTTC. This sequence encodes CASGSGTSGSDEQFF.

This CDR3 reads CASSGAAGRGPAGELFF. The CDR3 DNA reads TGTGCCAGCAGTGGGGCGGCTGGCAGGGGACCGGCCGGGGAGCTGTTTTTT. V and J are TRBV27 and TRBJ2-2; D is possibly TRBD1 (6 bases). There are 17 residues in the CDR3. V lost 5 bases to trimming and J lost 6 bases, with 22 bases between them. Germline V gene sequence: CDR1 MNHEY, CDR2 SMNVEV (reference sequence).

CDR3 sequence (DNA): TGTGCCAGCAGCTACGTGGCGCTTTACTATGGCTACACCTTC. The encoded protein is CASSYVALYYGYTF. J is TRBJ1-2 and V is TRBV7-2; no firm D call. Trimming shortened V by 4 bases and J by 3 bases, and 12 bases separated the two germline ends. The CDR3 is made up of 14 amino acids. Germline CDR1 reads SGHTA; CDR2 reads FQGNSA.

The chain couples TRBV5-1 to TRBJ2-7; 8 bases fit TRBD2. The germline V gene has CDR1 SGHRS and CDR2 YFSETQ. V shed 6 bases, J shed 4 bases, and the junction held 15 bases outside the gene matches. This CDR3 has 16 amino acids. Here the CDR3 DNA reads TGCGCCAGCAAGAAAGTAGGAAGCGGGAGATTGTACGAGCAGTACTTC. Translation: CASKKVGSGRLYEQYF.